The 19 T cell receptor beta chains below come from one sample, sequenced in a study of CD8 T cells in Susac syndrome. With random hexamers, reverse transcription was performed on about 0.5 to 1 ug of RNA. TCRdb processed the immunoSEQ multiplex PCR reads anew with MiXCR; each CDR3 protein has one entry. The sample shows just over 300,000 distinct CDR3 sequences, about 91% of them seen only once. The material sequenced was CD4+ T cells from PBMCs. The receptor source for this set is a human donor with multiple sclerosis.

This clonotype was recorded only once. The chain carries TRBV5-1 and TRBJ1-1; 10 bases are a match to TRBD1. Trimming removed 0 bases from V and 4 bases from J; junction bases left unmatched: 15. The V gene's germline CDR1 is SGHRS and CDR2 YFSETQ. The CDR3 covers 19 residues. The CDR3 DNA reads TGCGCCAGCAGCTTGGAGGGACAGGGGACGGATGGATGGGGCACTGAAGCTTTCTTT. This translates into CASSLEGQGTDGWGTEAFF.

This chain connects TRBV2 to TRBJ2-1; D is unclear. CDR3 length: 14 residues. The V gene lost 0 bases and the J gene lost 4 bases, with 7 bases spanning the gap. Germline V gene lookup returns CDR1 SNHLY and CDR2 FYNNEI. The CDR3 DNA sequence: TGTGCCAGCAGTGAAGCGCGAAGTTACAATGAGCAGTTCTTC. This codes for CASSEARSYNEQFF.

This chain connects TRBV18 to TRBJ2-7, with D hard to call. Trimming removed 0 bases from V and 2 bases from J, with 8 bases in between. Per the germline V gene, CDR1 is KGHSH and CDR2 is LQKENI. The CDR3 is 14 amino acids. CDR3 DNA sequence: TGTGCCAGCTCACCACCGGTGGGGACCTACGAGCAGTACTTC. Protein: CASSPPVGTYEQYF.

The V gene is TRBV7-2, the J gene TRBJ1-6; D possibly corresponds to TRBD1 (5 bases). The length of the CDR3 is 14 residues. The germline gives CDR1 SGHTA, CDR2 FQGNSA. V gave up 7 bases and J gave up 7 bases, with 14 bases separating them. CDR3 nucleotides: TGTGCCAGCAAATATTCAGGGTGGAATTCACCCCTCCACTTT. It codes for CASKYSGWNSPLHF.

V is TRBV7-2 and J is TRBJ1-3; D is unresolved. Per the germline V gene, CDR1 is SGHTA and CDR2 is FQGNSA. The CDR3 length is 11 residues. V lost 3 bases and J 8 bases, leaving 5 bases between the germline ends. CDR3 coding DNA: TGTGCCAGCAGCTTTAGCGACACCATATATTTT. Amino acids: CASSFSDTIYF.

This clonotype was recorded once. The rearrangement joins TRBV5-1 to TRBJ2-5; weak D call: TRBD2 (5 bases). V was trimmed by 3 bases and J by 2 bases, leaving 14 bases between them. Germline V gives CDR1 SGHRS, CDR2 YFSETQ. The CDR3 runs 15 residues. The CDR3 coding sequence is TGCGCCAGCAGCTACGGAAGTACGGGACAAGAGACCCAGTACTTC. The encoded protein is CASSYGSTGQETQYF.

The chain links TRBV5-1 to TRBJ2-7, with unresolved D. V was shortened by 0 bases and J by 2 bases, with 12 bases between the two germline ends. Germline V lookup: CDR1 SGHRS, CDR2 YFSETQ. CDR3 length: 15 residues. In nucleotides, the CDR3 is TGCGCCAGCAGCTTGGAGGCTCATACAACCTACGAGCAGTACTTC. Its protein product is CASSLEAHTTYEQYF.

V and J are TRBV9 and TRBJ2-2; D unclear. V lost 3 bases to trimming and J lost 7 bases, with 7 bases between them. Germline V gives CDR1 SGDLS, CDR2 YYNGEE. The CDR3 contains 12 residues. DNA for the CDR3: TGTGCCAGCAGCGGTGGGGTCGGGGAGCTGTTTTTT. Protein: CASSGGVGELFF.

The chain joins TRBV3-1 to TRBJ1-2, with D maybe TRBD1 (6 bases). Trimming stripped 1 base from V and 8 bases from J, with 17 bases between. Germline lookup yields CDR1 LGHDT and CDR2 YNNKEL (reference sequence). This CDR3 comprises 15 residues. The CDR3 here is CASSQVGQTSGGYTF. The CDR3, as DNA: TGTGCCAGCAGCCAAGTTGGACAGACCTCTGGGGGCTACACCTTC.

The genes are TRBV5-6 and TRBJ1-1; D is unresolved. Germline loops: CDR1 SGHDT, CDR2 YYEEEE. V was cut by 2 bases and J by 0 bases, with 20 bases left in between. The CDR3 covers 18 residues. CDR3 nucleotides: TGTGCCAGCAGCTTTATCTTGGTGGGAGACCACATGAACACTGAAGCTTTCTTT. This encodes CASSFILVGDHMNTEAFF.

This clonotype was recorded once. The chain uses TRBV20-1 and TRBJ2-3; 9 bases fit TRBD1. Unmatched junction bases numbered 14, after V lost 4 bases and J lost 6 bases. This CDR3 is 16 amino acids long. Looked up from germline, CDR1 is DFQATT and CDR2 is SNEGSKA (reference sequence). The CDR3 sequence is CSATRQGESGQDTQYF. In nucleotides, the CDR3 is TGCAGTGCTACCCGACAGGGGGAGTCCGGCCAGGATACGCAGTATTTT.

The V gene is TRBV24-1, the J gene TRBJ2-7; D is possibly TRBD2 (6 bases). Germline-derived CDR1 and CDR2 are KGHDR and SFDVKD. Trimming took 6 bases from V and 6 from J, leaving 14 bases between them. This CDR3 has 13 amino acids. DNA for the CDR3: TGTGCCACCAGTAGTGATGGAGGGGCCGAGCAGTACTTC. Its translation is CATSSDGGAEQYF.

V and J are TRBV7-2 and TRBJ1-1; weak D call: TRBD1 (6 bases). Germline-derived CDR1 and CDR2 are SGHTA and FQGNSA. The CDR3 extends over 16 amino acids. Trimming shortened V by 2 bases and J by 11 bases, and 24 bases separated the two germline ends. The CDR3 sequence is CASSLPGHSTLIPAFF. CDR3 sequence (DNA): TGTGCCAGCAGCTTACCGGGACATTCCACACTGATTCCCGCTTTCTTT.

In its sample, this clonotype was seen once. The chain is built from TRBV18 and TRBJ2-3; D is undetermined. V was cut by 3 bases and J by 6 bases, with 10 bases left in between. The CDR3 is 13 amino acids. Germline V gene sequence: CDR1 KGHSH, CDR2 LQKENI. CDR3 in amino acids: CASSPDQSDTQYF. CDR3 coding DNA: TGTGCCAGCTCACCGGACCAGTCGGATACGCAGTATTTT.

The chain carries TRBV20-1 and TRBJ2-5; possible D gene TRBD1, 5 bases. V lost 7 bases and J lost 1, with 7 bases in between. Germline assignment: CDR1 DFQATT and CDR2 SNEGSKA (reference sequence). The CDR3 runs to 11 residues. As DNA, the CDR3 is TGCAGTGGACAGTTCCAAGAGACCCAGTACTTC. Translation gives CSGQFQETQYF.

The chain employs TRBV7-9 and TRBJ1-1; D is unresolved. The germline V gene has CDR1 SEHNR and CDR2 FQNEAQ (reference sequence). Trimming shortened V by 5 bases and J by 7 bases, and 14 bases separated the two germline ends. The CDR3 has 13 residues. Written as DNA, the CDR3 is TGTGCCAGCAGCCCCACGGGTTGGGGTGAAGCTTTCTTT. This gives the protein CASSPTGWGEAFF.

The chain has TRBV7-2 and TRBJ2-5; the match to TRBD2 covers 8 bases. This CDR3 spans 15 amino acids. J was trimmed by 5 bases and V by 1 base; bases with no gene match: 6. Germline CDR1 and CDR2: SGHTA and FQGNSA. DNA of the CDR3: TGTGCCAGCAGCTTAGTAGCGGGACGGGAGGAGACCCAGTACTTC. It is translated as CASSLVAGREETQYF.

V gene TRBV29-1 combines with J gene TRBJ2-1; the match to TRBD1 covers 12 bases. Trimming at V came to 7 bases and at J to 6 bases, leaving 19 bases not matched to a gene. The CDR3 covers 18 residues. The germline gives CDR1 SQVTM, CDR2 ANQGSEA. The CDR3 loop reads CSALRDRGPGGRANEQFF. The CDR3 DNA reads TGCAGCGCTCTCCGGGACAGGGGGCCTGGCGGGAGGGCCAATGAGCAGTTCTTC.

The V call is TRBV12-3 or TRBV12-4, the J call TRBJ2-5; no clear D gene. This CDR3 has 12 amino acids. V was pared by 5 bases and J by 5 bases, with 9 bases between. CDR3 region: CASSSSRETQYF. Here the CDR3 DNA reads TGTGCCAGCAGTAGTAGTAGGGAGACCCAGTACTTC.